This is a list of T cell receptor beta chains from one sample in a study of HIV-infected patients and healthy controls. TCRdb fed the 5' RACE reads into MiXCR, producing one record per CDR3 protein. The repertoire includes approximately 25,000 distinct CDR3 sequences, approximately 9% of them detected once, and approximately 4.2% sits in the top ten. The sample comprised blood. The receptor set was obtained from an adult in good health. CDR3s include the opening cysteine and the closing phenylalanine or tryptophan. Size values are once, few and many counts, or a class for expanded clones, and some rows have none.

clone_size	j_call	v_call	cdr3_aa
many	TRBJ1-2	TRBV4-1	CASSQEPRQAYGYTF
-	TRBJ1-1	TRBV6-1	CASSVEGVNTEAFF
medium-sized	TRBJ2-2	TRBV12-3/TRBV12-4	CASRDPGVGTGELFF
many	TRBJ1-5	TRBV6-5	CASSYSREGGQPQHF
many	TRBJ2-7	TRBV6-5	CASSQNRGYEQYF
many	TRBJ1-5	TRBV19	CASSITGRGNQPQHF
many	TRBJ1-1	TRBV11-3	CASSFSQNTEAFF
-	TRBJ2-3	TRBV6-2/TRBV6-3	CASSHTADTQYF
-	TRBJ1-2	TRBV19	CASRDYGYTF
many	TRBJ2-7	TRBV7-2	CASSSGAGAYEQYF
once	TRBJ1-1	TRBV12-3/TRBV12-4	CASSFFIDALGAFF
few	TRBJ2-7	TRBV18	CASSRTGVVEQYF
many	TRBJ1-4	TRBV28	CASRLGPLVGLVAEKLFF
many	TRBJ1-1	TRBV6-6	CASSYFPGSPVGAFF
many	TRBJ2-3	TRBV28	CASTTSGGGTQYF
many	TRBJ1-5	TRBV5-5	CASSLEQRNQPQHF
many	TRBJ1-5	TRBV15	CATSREYSLYSNQPQHF
many	TRBJ2-7	TRBV11-2	CASSFSNYEQYF
-	TRBJ1-5	TRBV12-3/TRBV12-4	CASISGQGAAQPQHF
many	TRBJ1-1	TRBV7-3	CASSLAGATEAFF
-	TRBJ2-7	TRBV7-9	CASSRTRTDSSYEQYF
few	TRBJ2-3	TRBV12-3/TRBV12-4	CASSFTTGTDTQYF